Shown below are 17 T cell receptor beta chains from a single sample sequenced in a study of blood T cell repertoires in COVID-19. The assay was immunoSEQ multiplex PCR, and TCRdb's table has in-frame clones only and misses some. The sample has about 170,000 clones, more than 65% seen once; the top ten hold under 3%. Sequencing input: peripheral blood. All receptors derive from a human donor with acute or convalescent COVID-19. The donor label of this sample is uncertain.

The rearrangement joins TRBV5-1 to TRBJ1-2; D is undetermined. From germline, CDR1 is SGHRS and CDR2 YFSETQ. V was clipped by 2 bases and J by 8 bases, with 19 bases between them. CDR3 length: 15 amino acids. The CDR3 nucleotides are TGCGCCAGCAGCTTCCTCTCAGTGGGCGCTGGGGGCTACACCTTC. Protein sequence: CASSFLSVGAGGYTF. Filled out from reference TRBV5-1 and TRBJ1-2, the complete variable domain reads KAGVTQTPRYLIKTRGQQVTLSCSPISGHRSVSWYQQTPGQGLQFLFEYFSETQRNKGNFPGRFSGRQFSNSRSEMNVSTLELGDSALYLCASSFLSVGAGGYTFGSGTRLTVV.

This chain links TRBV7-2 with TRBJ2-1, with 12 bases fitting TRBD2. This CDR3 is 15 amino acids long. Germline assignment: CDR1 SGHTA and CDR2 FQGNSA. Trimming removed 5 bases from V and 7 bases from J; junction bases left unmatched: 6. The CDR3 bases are TGTGCCAGCAGCCCCGGGGGGACTAGCGGGAATGAGCAGTTCTTC. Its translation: CASSPGGTSGNEQFF.

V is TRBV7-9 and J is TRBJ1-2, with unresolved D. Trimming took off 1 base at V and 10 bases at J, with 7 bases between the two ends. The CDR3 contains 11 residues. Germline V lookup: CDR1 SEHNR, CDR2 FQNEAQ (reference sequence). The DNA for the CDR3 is TGTGCCAGCAGCTTAGTGGCTGACTACACCTTC. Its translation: CASSLVADYTF.

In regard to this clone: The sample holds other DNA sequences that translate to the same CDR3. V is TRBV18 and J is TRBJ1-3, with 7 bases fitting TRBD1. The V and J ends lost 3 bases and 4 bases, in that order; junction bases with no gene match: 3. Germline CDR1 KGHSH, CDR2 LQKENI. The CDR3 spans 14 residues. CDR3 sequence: CASSPDRAGNTIYF. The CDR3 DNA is TGTGCCAGCTCACCCGACAGGGCGGGAAACACCATATATTTT. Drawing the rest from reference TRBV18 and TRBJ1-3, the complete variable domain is NAGVMQNPRHLVRRRGQEARLRCSPMKGHSHVYWYRQLPEEGLKFMVYLQKENIIDESGMPKERFSAEFPKEGPSILRIQQVVRGDSAAYFCASSPDRAGNTIYFGEGSWLTVV.

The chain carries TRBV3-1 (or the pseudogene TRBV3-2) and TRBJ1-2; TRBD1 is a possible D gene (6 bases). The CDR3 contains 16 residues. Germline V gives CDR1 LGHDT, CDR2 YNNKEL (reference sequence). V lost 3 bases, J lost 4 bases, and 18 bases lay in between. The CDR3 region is CASSHGPGTFIYGYTF. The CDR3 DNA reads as TGTGCCAGCAGCCATGGTCCCGGGACATTTATCTATGGCTACACCTTC.

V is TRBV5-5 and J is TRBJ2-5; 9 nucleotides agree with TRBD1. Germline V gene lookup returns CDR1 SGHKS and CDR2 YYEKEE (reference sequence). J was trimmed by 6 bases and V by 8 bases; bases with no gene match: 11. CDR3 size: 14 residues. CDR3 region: CASNPGTGTKTQYF. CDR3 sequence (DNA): TGTGCCAGTAACCCCGGGACAGGGACGAAGACCCAGTACTTC.

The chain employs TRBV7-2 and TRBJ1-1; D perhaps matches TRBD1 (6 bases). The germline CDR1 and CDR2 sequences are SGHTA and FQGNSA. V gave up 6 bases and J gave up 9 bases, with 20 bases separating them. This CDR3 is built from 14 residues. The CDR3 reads CASRRTGPGTKAFF. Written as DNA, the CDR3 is TGTGCCAGCAGGCGTACAGGGCCGGGGACTAAAGCTTTCTTT.

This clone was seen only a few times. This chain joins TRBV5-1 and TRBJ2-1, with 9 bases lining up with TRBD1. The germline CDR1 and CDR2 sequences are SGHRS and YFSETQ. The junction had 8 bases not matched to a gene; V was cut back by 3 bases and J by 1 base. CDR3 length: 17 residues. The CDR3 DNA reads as TGCGCCAGCAGCTCCTCCAGGACAGGGGCGTCCTACAATGAGCAGTTCTTC. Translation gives CASSSSRTGASYNEQFF.

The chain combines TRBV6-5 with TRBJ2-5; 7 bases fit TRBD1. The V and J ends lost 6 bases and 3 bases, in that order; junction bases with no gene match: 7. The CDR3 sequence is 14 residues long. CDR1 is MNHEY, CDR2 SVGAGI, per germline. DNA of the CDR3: TGTGCCAGCAGCCGGGGACAGTTCAAAGAGACCCAGTACTTC. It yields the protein CASSRGQFKETQYF.

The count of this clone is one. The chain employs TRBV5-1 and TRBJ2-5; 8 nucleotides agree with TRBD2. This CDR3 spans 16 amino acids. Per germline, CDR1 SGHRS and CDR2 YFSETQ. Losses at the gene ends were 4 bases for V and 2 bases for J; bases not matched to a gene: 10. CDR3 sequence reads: CASSDGTRGRQETQYF. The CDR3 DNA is TGCGCCAGCAGCGATGGGACTAGAGGAAGACAAGAGACCCAGTACTTC.

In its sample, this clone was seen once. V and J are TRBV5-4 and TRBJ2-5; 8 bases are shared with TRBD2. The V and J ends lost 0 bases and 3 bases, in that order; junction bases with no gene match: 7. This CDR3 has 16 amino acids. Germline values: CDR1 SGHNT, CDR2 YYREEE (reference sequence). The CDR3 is CASSLALAGGKETQYF. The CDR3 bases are TGTGCCAGCAGCTTGGCACTGGCGGGGGGAAAAGAGACCCAGTACTTC. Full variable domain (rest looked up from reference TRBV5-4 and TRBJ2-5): ETGVTQSPTHLIKTRGQQVTLRCSSQSGHNTVSWYQQALGQGPQFIFQYYREEENGRGNFPPRFSGLQFPNYSSELNVNALELDDSALYLCASSLALAGGKETQYFGPGTRLLVL.

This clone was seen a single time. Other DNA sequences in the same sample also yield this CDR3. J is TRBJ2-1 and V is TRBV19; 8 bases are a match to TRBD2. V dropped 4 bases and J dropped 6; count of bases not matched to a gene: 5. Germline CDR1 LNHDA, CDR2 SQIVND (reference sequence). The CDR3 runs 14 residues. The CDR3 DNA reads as TGTGCCAGTAGTAGGGCGGGACTAGGCAATGAGCAGTTCTTC. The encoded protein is CASSRAGLGNEQFF. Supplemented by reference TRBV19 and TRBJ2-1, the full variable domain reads DGGITQSPKYLFRKEGQNVTLSCEQNLNHDAMYWYRQDPGQGLRLIYYSQIVNDFQKGDIAEGYSVSREKKESFPLTVTSAQKNPTAFYLCASSRAGLGNEQFFGPGTRLTVL.

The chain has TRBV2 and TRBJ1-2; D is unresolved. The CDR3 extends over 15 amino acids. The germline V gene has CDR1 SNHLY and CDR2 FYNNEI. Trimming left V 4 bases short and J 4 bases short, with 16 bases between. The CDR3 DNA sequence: TGTGCCAGCAGTGTTTCGCGGCCAGACTTCTATGGCTACACCTTC. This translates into CASSVSRPDFYGYTF.

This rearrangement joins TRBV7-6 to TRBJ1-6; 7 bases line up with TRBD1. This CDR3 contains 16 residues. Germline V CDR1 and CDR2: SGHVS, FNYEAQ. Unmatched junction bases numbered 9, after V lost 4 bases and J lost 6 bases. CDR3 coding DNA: TGTGCCAGCAGCTCTGAACCCCCAGGGGGTAATTCACCCCTCCACTTT. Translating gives CASSSEPPGGNSPLHF.

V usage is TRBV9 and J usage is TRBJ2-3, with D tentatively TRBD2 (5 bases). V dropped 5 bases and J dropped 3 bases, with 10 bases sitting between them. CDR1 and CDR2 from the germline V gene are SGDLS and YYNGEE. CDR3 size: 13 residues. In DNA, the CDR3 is TGTGCCAGCAGTATAACGGGGACAGATACGCAGTATTTT. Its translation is CASSITGTDTQYF.

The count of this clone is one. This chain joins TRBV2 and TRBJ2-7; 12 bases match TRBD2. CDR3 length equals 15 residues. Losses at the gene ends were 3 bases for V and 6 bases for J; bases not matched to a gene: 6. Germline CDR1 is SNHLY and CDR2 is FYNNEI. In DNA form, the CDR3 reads TGTGCCAGCAGTGACGGACTAGCGGGACAAGGCGAGCAGTACTTC. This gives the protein CASSDGLAGQGEQYF. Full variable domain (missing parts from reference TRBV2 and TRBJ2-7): EPEVTQTPSHQVTQMGQEVILRCVPISNHLYFYWYRQILGQKVEFLVSFYNNEISEKSEIFDDQFSVERPDGSNFTLKIRSTKLEDSAMYFCASSDGLAGQGEQYFGPGTRLTVT.

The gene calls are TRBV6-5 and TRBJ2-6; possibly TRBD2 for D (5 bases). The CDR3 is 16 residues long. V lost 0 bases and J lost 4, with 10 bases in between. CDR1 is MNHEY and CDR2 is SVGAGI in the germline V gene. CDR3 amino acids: CASSYSSGGGANVLTF. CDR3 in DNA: TGTGCCAGCAGTTACTCATCGGGCGGGGGGGCCAACGTCCTGACTTTC.